The 22 T cell receptor beta chains below all came from one sample that was sequenced in a study of cytomegalovirus exposure and HLA in healthy donors. The study ran its PCR with 60 Vbeta and 13 Jbeta primers. Here immunoSEQ multiplex PCR was the method, and the copy in TCRdb shows in-frame clones only, minus some. The table includes about 190,000 clones, roughly 81% detected once. Sequences were obtained from PBMCs. The receptors come from a woman aged 25 to 39 in good health and CMV-seropositive.

V gene TRBV5-5 combines with J gene TRBJ2-7, with 8 bases lining up with TRBD1. Germline CDR1 reads SGHKS; CDR2 reads YYEKEE (reference sequence). Unmatched junction bases numbered 9, after V lost 6 bases and J lost 4 bases. This CDR3 is 14 amino acids long. The CDR3 region is CASTRGGTGYEQYF. The DNA for the CDR3 is TGTGCCAGCACCCGTGGCGGGACAGGTTACGAGCAGTACTTC.

The chain uses TRBV28 and TRBJ2-1, with 9 positions matching TRBD2. Germline trimming cut 5 bases from V and 10 bases from J; bases unmatched to any gene: 15. Germline V CDR1 and CDR2: MDHEN, SYDVKM. The CDR3 consists of 16 residues. The CDR3 loop is CASSLRGSGGLREQFF. DNA for the CDR3: TGTGCCAGCAGTCTCCGGGGTAGCGGGGGCCTCCGGGAGCAGTTCTTC. Complete variable domain (other parts from reference TRBV28 and TRBJ2-1): DVKVTQSSRYLVKRTGEKVFLECVQDMDHENMFWYRQDPGLGLRLIYFSYDVKMKEKGDIPEGYSVSREKKERFSLILESASTNQTSMYLCASSLRGSGGLREQFFGPGTRLTVL.

The J gene is TRBJ2-2, the V gene TRBV2; D might be TRBD1 (5 bases). Between the trimmed V and J ends, which lost 8 bases and 5 bases, there was a span of 18 bases. From germline, CDR1 is SNHLY and CDR2 FYNNEI. The CDR3 covers 15 residues. The CDR3: CASVGQGFRTGELFF. CDR3 DNA sequence: TGTGCCAGCGTGGGTCAGGGCTTCAGGACCGGGGAGCTGTTTTTT.

In this sample, this clone turned up a few times. The chain links TRBV14 to TRBJ2-2, with D possibly matching TRBD1 (6 bases). The CDR3 extends over 15 amino acids. Germline V gene data show CDR1 as SGHDN and CDR2 as FVKESK. The ends were cut back, 3 bases at V and 3 bases at J, with 11 bases in the middle. CDR3 protein: CASSQVGQYTGELFF. In nucleotides, the CDR3 is TGTGCCAGCAGCCAGGTGGGACAATACACCGGGGAGCTGTTTTTT.

The rearrangement joins TRBV28 to TRBJ2-7; D not certain. The germline gives CDR1 MDHEN, CDR2 SYDVKM. The V end lost 6 bases, the J end lost 3 bases, and 9 bases lay between the germline ends. The CDR3 is made up of 12 amino acids. The CDR3, as DNA: TGTGCCAGCAGCCGCAAGCTCTACGAGCAGTACTTC. This gives the protein CASSRKLYEQYF.

The CDR3 DNA follows: TGTGCCAGCTCACCCCCCGAAGCCCAGGGAACCGGGGAGCTGTTTTTT. It specifies CASSPPEAQGTGELFF. This rearrangement joins TRBV18 to TRBJ2-2; D might be TRBD1 (5 bases). V gave up 3 bases and J gave up 5 bases, with 16 bases separating them. The germline CDR1 and CDR2 sequences are KGHSH and LQKENI. CDR3 length: 16 residues.

On this clone: At the DNA level, this CDR3 is encoded by other sequences in the same sample as well. The chain couples TRBV6-6 to TRBJ2-7, with a weak D call TRBD2 (5 bases). CDR1 is MNHNY, CDR2 SVGAGI, per germline (reference sequence). CDR3 size: 13 residues. Trimming took off 5 bases at V and 3 bases at J, with 11 bases between the two ends. The CDR3 nucleotides are TGTGCCAGCAGTGGGAGCAGCCACTACGAGCAGTACTTC. Amino acid sequence: CASSGSSHYEQYF.

The V and J genes are TRBV10-2 and TRBJ1-2; weak D call: TRBD1 (5 bases). This CDR3 is 13 amino acids long. Trimming pared 2 bases from V and 4 bases from J, leaving 8 bases between. The germline V gene has CDR1 WSHSY and CDR2 SAAADI. In nucleotides, the CDR3 is TGCGCCAGCAGTGAGGGGACTCCCTATGGCTACACCTTC. It encodes CASSEGTPYGYTF.

The rearrangement links TRBV5-1 to TRBJ1-5, with D possibly TRBD1 on 5 matching bases. Germline V gives CDR1 SGHRS, CDR2 YFSETQ. The CDR3 consists of 15 residues. V lost 0 bases and J lost 5, with 12 bases in between. The CDR3 sequence is CASSLEGYGYQPQHF. In nucleotides, the CDR3 is TGCGCCAGCAGCTTGGAGGGGTACGGATATCAGCCCCAGCATTTT.

The V call is TRBV27, the J call TRBJ2-2; D is unclear. CDR3 size: 13 residues. With 2 bases removed from V and 4 bases from J, the gap between germline ends came to 5 bases. CDR1 MNHEY and CDR2 SMNVEV come from the germline V gene (reference sequence). CDR3 protein: CASSLTGTGELFF. The CDR3 bases are TGTGCCAGCAGTTTAACGGGCACCGGGGAGCTGTTTTTT.

J is TRBJ2-2 and V is TRBV14; 7 bases fit TRBD2. Trimming cost V 6 bases and J 2 bases; bases outside gene matches: 3. Germline assignment: CDR1 SGHDN and CDR2 FVKESK. The CDR3 loop spans 14 amino acids. CDR3 protein: CASRLALNTGELFF. The CDR3 DNA is TGTGCCAGCAGACTAGCGCTTAACACCGGGGAGCTGTTTTTT.

The rearrangement links TRBV25-1 to TRBJ2-7; 8 bases map to TRBD1. This CDR3 contains 13 residues. Germline values: CDR1 MGHDK, CDR2 SYGVNS. Germline trimming cut 8 bases from V and 4 bases from J; bases unmatched to any gene: 7. The CDR3 DNA sequence: TGTGCCAGCGGTCGACAGGGGCAGTACGAGCAGTACTTC. This gives the protein CASGRQGQYEQYF.

The CDR3 DNA follows: TGTGCCAGCAGTGAAGTGCCAGGGGGCGCGGAGGGCTACACCTTC. It is translated as CASSEVPGGAEGYTF. This sequence joins TRBV6-1 and TRBJ1-2, with TRBD1 identical over 8 bases. CDR3 length: 15 amino acids. Trimming cost V 1 base and J 8 bases; bases outside gene matches: 9. Germline V CDR1 and CDR2: MNHNS, SASEGT.

This chain joins TRBV4-1 and TRBJ2-5; 15 bases are shared with TRBD2. The assigned J gene may be wrong: the sequence end matches TRBJ2-7 better. Germline-derived CDR1 and CDR2 are MGHRA and YSYEKL. This CDR3 region has 17 residues. The DNA for the CDR3 is TGCGCCAGCAGCCCCGGGACTAGCGGGAGGATCAACCACGAGCAGTACTTC. Amino acids: CASSPGTSGRINHEQYF.

V gene TRBV7-2 combines with J gene TRBJ2-1; 7 nucleotides agree with TRBD1. This CDR3 contains 16 residues. V lost 3 bases, J lost 0 bases, and 5 bases stayed unmatched. Germline lookup yields CDR1 SGHTA and CDR2 FQGNSA. CDR3 sequence (DNA): TGTGCCAGCAGCTTTCCACAGGGGAGCTCCTACAATGAGCAGTTCTTC. Protein: CASSFPQGSSYNEQFF. The entire variable domain, with the rest obtained from reference TRBV7-2 and TRBJ2-1, is as follows: GAGVSQSPSNKVTEKGKDVELRCDPISGHTALYWYRQSLGQGLEFLIYFQGNSAPDKSGLPSDRFSAERTGGSVSTLTIQRTQQEDSAVYLCASSFPQGSSYNEQFFGPGTRLTVL.

This sequence joins TRBV29-1 and TRBJ2-1, with TRBD2 matching over 7 bases. CDR3 length equals 13 residues. Per germline, CDR1 SQVTM and CDR2 ANQGSEA. The junction had 6 bases not matched to a gene; V was cut back by 4 bases and J by 6 bases. CDR3 nucleotide sequence: TGCAGCGTTGGGCCTAGCGGTTCCAATGAGCAGTTCTTC. It codes for CSVGPSGSNEQFF.

In this sample, this clone turned up a few times. The J gene is TRBJ2-7, the V gene TRBV29-1; D is possibly TRBD2 (6 bases). Trimming removed 1 base at V and 6 bases at J, with 10 bases between. CDR1 is SQVTM, CDR2 ANQGSEA, per germline. The CDR3 is made up of 12 amino acids. The CDR3 DNA sequence: TGCAGCGTTGAAGTTTTGGGGGGCGAGCAGTACTTC. It yields the protein CSVEVLGGEQYF.

The V gene is TRBV6-1, the J gene TRBJ2-7; D might be TRBD1 (6 bases). The ends were cut back, 6 bases at V and 4 bases at J, with 10 bases in the middle. Germline lookup yields CDR1 MNHNS and CDR2 SASEGT. The CDR3 is 12 residues long. The CDR3 loop reads CASRTGFYEQYF. DNA for the CDR3: TGTGCCAGCAGAACAGGGTTTTACGAGCAGTACTTC.

This sequence joins TRBV10-3 and TRBJ2-6, with D possibly TRBD1 on 5 matching bases. Per germline, CDR1 ENHRY and CDR2 SYGVKD. There are 13 residues in the CDR3. Trimming pared 7 bases from V and 8 bases from J, leaving 12 bases between. The CDR3 loop reads CAIKGAGTNVLTF. The CDR3, as DNA: TGTGCCATCAAAGGAGCAGGGACCAACGTCCTGACTTTC.

The gene calls are TRBV25-1 and TRBJ1-4, with D unclear. The CDR3 consists of 16 residues. V was pared by 1 base and J by 0 bases, with 9 bases between. Per germline, CDR1 MGHDK and CDR2 SYGVNS. DNA for the CDR3: TGTGCCAGCAGTGAATTGGAGTCTCCAACTAATGAAAAACTGTTTTTT. It specifies CASSELESPTNEKLFF.

This clone was picked up one time. The chain is built from TRBV2 and TRBJ2-1, with a weak D call TRBD2 (5 bases). This CDR3 spans 12 amino acids. Trimming removed 8 bases at V and 6 bases at J, with 11 bases between. Germline CDR1 reads SNHLY; CDR2 reads FYNNEI. The CDR3 DNA reads TGTGCCAGCGGCCAACTAGGCAATGAGCAGTTCTTC. This gives the protein CASGQLGNEQFF.

The chain employs TRBV27 and TRBJ2-1; a possible D gene is TRBD2 (6 bases). This CDR3 is 14 amino acids long. Trimming pared 5 bases from V and 8 bases from J, leaving 16 bases between. The V gene's germline CDR1 is MNHEY and CDR2 SMNVEV (reference sequence). The CDR3 protein is CASSPLTRLDEQFF. In DNA, the CDR3 is TGTGCCAGCAGTCCCCTGACTAGATTAGATGAGCAGTTCTTC.